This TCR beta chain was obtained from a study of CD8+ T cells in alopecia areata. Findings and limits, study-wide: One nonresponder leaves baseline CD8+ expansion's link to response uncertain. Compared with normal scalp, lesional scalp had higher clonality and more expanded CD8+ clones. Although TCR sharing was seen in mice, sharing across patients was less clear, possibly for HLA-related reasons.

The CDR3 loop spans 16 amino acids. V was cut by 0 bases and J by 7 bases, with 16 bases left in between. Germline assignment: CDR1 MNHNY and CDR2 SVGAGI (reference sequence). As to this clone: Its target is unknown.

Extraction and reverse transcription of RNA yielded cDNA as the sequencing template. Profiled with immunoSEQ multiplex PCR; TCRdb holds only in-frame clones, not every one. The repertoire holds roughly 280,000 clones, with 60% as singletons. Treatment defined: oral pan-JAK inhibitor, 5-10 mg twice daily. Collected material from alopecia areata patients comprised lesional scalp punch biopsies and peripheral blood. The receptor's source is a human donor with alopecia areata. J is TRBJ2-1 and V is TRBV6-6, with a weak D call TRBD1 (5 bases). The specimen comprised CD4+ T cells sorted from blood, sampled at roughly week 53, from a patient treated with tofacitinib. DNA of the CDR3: TGTGCCAGCAGTTACTCGCGGACAAGCGCCTGGAATGAGCAGTTCTTC. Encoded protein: CASSYSRTSAWNEQFF.